This T cell receptor (beta chain) is drawn from a study of CD8 T cells in ankylosing spondylitis. Study-wide results and caveats: Among TCR beta sequences, a motif of several highly homologous variants appeared characteristic of ankylosing spondylitis blood.

As to this clonotype: The antigen is unknown.

TCRdb called the 5' RACE reads again in MiXCR, with one record for every CDR3 protein. The sample has 800,000 to 900,000 distinct CDR3 sequences; approximately 12% are singletons. Sample: blood, either unsorted or a sorted T cell fraction (not recorded which). The receptor comes from a male donor with ankylosing spondylitis.

The CDR3 DNA sequence: TGTGCCAGCAGCTTAAGGCCCACTCCTGAAATGGGGGGCTACACCTTC. Encoded protein: CASSLRPTPEMGGYTF. V gene TRBV7-3 combines with J gene TRBJ1-2; D uncertain. The CDR3 extends over 16 amino acids. The V end was cut by 1 base, the J end by 8 bases, with 20 bases between. In germline, CDR1 is SGHTA, CDR2 FQGTGA.